The rows below give T cell receptor beta chains drawn from one sample of a study of blood T cell repertoires in COVID-19. Some clones are missing from TCRdb's copy, which holds only in-frame ones; the method was immunoSEQ multiplex PCR. Found here are approximately 150,000 clones, about 85% of them singletons; the top ten hold 5.6%. The sequencing sample was made of PBMCs or T cells enriched from blood (not recorded which). The receptor set was obtained from a woman in her thirties or forties with acute COVID-19. CDR3s include the opening cysteine and the closing phenylalanine or tryptophan. The D gene is left open where the match is weak. Not every row has a clone size; where given, it reads once, few, many or a size class.

NA	14	NA	TRBV2	TRBJ1-1	TGTGCCAGCACTCTGGACAGCGAGAACACTGAAGCTTTCTTT	CASTLDSENTEAFF
once	16	NA	TRBV11-1	TRBJ1-2	TGTGCCAGCAGCTTAGATAGACAGGCCGGATACTATGGCTACACCTTC	CASSLDRQAGYYGYTF
NA	13	TRBD2	TRBV15	TRBJ2-5	TGTGCCTCCGGGGGGTGGTCACAAGAGACCCAGTACTTC	CASGGWSQETQYF
NA	14	NA	TRBV2	TRBJ1-5	TGTGCCAGCAGTGTTGAACAGGGTAATCAGCCCCAGCATTTT	CASSVEQGNQPQHF
NA	16	NA	TRBV5-6	TRBJ1-5	TGTGCCAGCAGCTTGATTGGGGAGGAGGGCAATCAGCCCCAGCATTTT	CASSLIGEEGNQPQHF
NA	16	TRBD2	TRBV9	TRBJ2-3	TGTGCCAGCAGCGTAGGCCTAGCGGGGGGCACAGATACGCAGTATTTT	CASSVGLAGGTDTQYF
NA	13	NA	TRBV7-3	TRBJ2-3	TGTGCCAGCGGGGCTCCAGGGGCAGATACGCAGTATTTT	CASGAPGADTQYF
NA	14	TRBD1	TRBV11-2	TRBJ1-1	TGTGCCAGCAGCCCGGGACAGGGACGAGATGAAGCTTTCTTT	CASSPGQGRDEAFF
NA	15	NA	TRBV10-2	TRBJ1-1	TGCGCCAGCAGACCCGGCGGGGGAGCTACGTCTGAAGCTTTCTTT	CASRPGGGATSEAFF
NA	15	TRBD2	TRBV5-1	TRBJ2-1	TGCGCCAGCAGCTCGGCGGGAGTAACCTACAATGAGCAGTTCTTC	CASSSAGVTYNEQFF
NA	14	NA	TRBV5-4	TRBJ1-2	TGTGCCAGCAGCTTGGGGGGGGACAACTATGGCTACACCTTC	CASSLGGDNYGYTF
NA	16	TRBD1	TRBV11-2	TRBJ1-4	TGTGCCAGCAGCTTAGAAGGGGGGACAGGAGGGGAAAAACTGTTTTTT	CASSLEGGTGGEKLFF
NA	16	TRBD1	TRBV28	TRBJ2-7	TGTGCCAGCAGCACTGAAGGGGACAGGGTGAAAAACGAGCAGTACTTC	CASSTEGDRVKNEQYF
NA	18	NA	TRBV21-1	TRBJ2-3	TGTGCCAGCAGCAAAGACGGGTGGGCGGGACAGGACACAGATACGCAGTATTTT	CASSKDGWAGQDTDTQYF
NA	15	NA	TRBV6-2/TRBV6-3	TRBJ1-1	TGTGCCAGCAGTTACGGGGCCAGTATGAACACTGAAGCTTTCTTT	CASSYGASMNTEAFF
NA	14	TRBD1	TRBV19	TRBJ1-1	TGTGCCAGTAGTACCCCAGGGGGCAACACTGAAGCTTTCTTT	CASSTPGGNTEAFF
NA	14	NA	TRBV3-1/TRBV3-2	TRBJ1-2	TGTGCCAGCAGCCTGACAGTAGGCCGAAGCGGCTACACCTTC	CASSLTVGRSGYTF
NA	14	NA	TRBV2	TRBJ2-2	TGTGCCAGCAAGTTACAGGGCCCCACCGGGGAGCTGTTTTTT	CASKLQGPTGELFF
NA	11	NA	TRBV30	TRBJ2-1	TGTGCCTGGAGTGGTGGAGGTGAGCAGTTCTTC	CAWSGGGEQFF
NA	16	TRBD1	TRBV15	TRBJ2-7	TGTGCCACCAGCAGACCGACTGGGACAGGGCCCAGCGAGCAGTACTTC	CATSRPTGTGPSEQYF
NA	18	TRBD2	TRBV5-6	TRBJ2-1	TGTGCCAGCAGCCAAATCTTTGCGACTAGCGGGAGAGTCGATGAGCAGTTCTTC	CASSQIFATSGRVDEQFF
NA	10	TRBD1	TRBV20-1	TRBJ2-5	TGCAGTGCCGGGACAGGGACCCAGTACTTC	CSAGTGTQYF
NA	15	TRBD1	TRBV28	TRBJ1-1	TGTGCCAGCAGTTCCACAGGGGGCGCTCGAACTGAAGCTTTCTTT	CASSSTGGARTEAFF
NA	16	NA	TRBV19	TRBJ2-3	TGTGCCAGTAGAAGCGGGTCTCCTACATTCACAGATACGCAGTATTTT	CASRSGSPTFTDTQYF
NA	15	NA	TRBV19	TRBJ1-3	TGTGCCAGTAGTATGCAGGGTCCATCTGGAAACACCATATATTTT	CASSMQGPSGNTIYF
once	17	NA	TRBV3-1/TRBV3-2	TRBJ1-4	TGTGCCAGCAGCCAAGAACGAGGGAGGGGCACTAATGAAAAACTGTTTTTT	CASSQERGRGTNEKLFF
NA	16	TRBD2	TRBV2	TRBJ2-2	TGTGCCAGCAGTGAGAGCGGGAGGGCCGGAACCGGGGAGCTGTTTTTT	CASSESGRAGTGELFF
NA	15	TRBD2	TRBV10-3	TRBJ2-3	TGTGCCATCAGTGACAGCGGGAGAAGCACAGATACGCAGTATTTT	CAISDSGRSTDTQYF
NA	16	TRBD1	TRBV25-1	TRBJ1-1	TGTGCCAGCAGTCCCGGGACAGGGGACGGGGCCACTGAAGCTTTCTTT	CASSPGTGDGATEAFF
NA	14	NA	TRBV4-1	TRBJ2-6	TGCGCCAGCAGCCAAGTGCGGGGCACCAACGTCCTGACTTTC	CASSQVRGTNVLTF
NA	15	TRBD1	TRBV5-6	TRBJ1-3	TGTGCCAGCAGTCCCCTTCGGGACAGCAGAAACACCATATATTTT	CASSPLRDSRNTIYF
NA	19	TRBD1	TRBV11-3	TRBJ2-1	TGTGCCAGCAGCTCGCCTAGGGACAGGGAACCAGCGGGAATCGATGAGCAGTTCTTC	CASSSPRDREPAGIDEQFF
NA	14	NA	TRBV2	TRBJ2-2	TGTGCCAGCAAACTCAGGGTGGGCACCGGGGAGCTGTTTTTT	CASKLRVGTGELFF
NA	19	TRBD2	TRBV9	TRBJ2-3	TGTGCCAGCAGCGTAGATGGGACTACCTACACCCCACGCACAGATACGCAGTATTTT	CASSVDGTTYTPRTDTQYF
NA	14	TRBD2	TRBV7-9	TRBJ2-7	TGTGCCAGCAGCCTACCGGGAGGCGGGTACGAGCAGTACTTC	CASSLPGGGYEQYF
once	15	NA	TRBV6-1	TRBJ1-6	TGTGCCAGCAGTGAACTCAGGGAAGGAGTATTACCCCTCCACTTT	CASSELREGVLPLHF
many	15	TRBD1	TRBV5-5	TRBJ2-1	TGTGCCAGCAGCTTCTCCGGGACAGGGAACAATGAGCAGTTCTTC	CASSFSGTGNNEQFF